The 11 T cell receptor beta chains in this list originate from one sample, sequenced in a study of blood T cells in healthy people across ages. The authors ran a second PCR of about 7 to 11 cycles using a sample-barcoded 5' primer and a J-beta primer mix. One entry per CDR3 protein, called by TCRdb with MiXCR from the 5' RACE reads. Of roughly 1,000,000 distinct CDR3 sequences listed, about 25% are singletons. This same sample was also taken into another study, of T cells of mothers and their children.

Sequencing was carried out using blood. All receptors come from a girl aged 2 to 10 in good health.

This clonotype has just a few counts. V gene TRBV28 combines with J gene TRBJ2-5, with D uncertain. V lost 6 bases to trimming and J lost 11 bases, with 19 bases between them. Germline CDR1 and CDR2: MDHEN and SYDVKM. The CDR3 is 13 amino acids. The CDR3 protein is CASSNTDWNEQYF. Written as DNA, the CDR3 is TGTGCCAGCAGCAACACGGATTGGAATGAGCAGTACTTC.

The CDR3 loop reads CSASGGKNTEAFF. The DNA for the CDR3 is TGCAGTGCTAGTGGGGGCAAGAACACTGAAGCTTTCTTT. The chain carries TRBV20-1 and TRBJ1-1, with a weak D call TRBD1 (6 bases). The germline V gene has CDR1 DFQATT and CDR2 SNEGSKA (reference sequence). This CDR3 is built from 13 residues. V was clipped by 3 bases and J by 1 base, with 9 bases between them.

This clonotype was seen a handful of times. CDR3 nucleotides: TGTGCCAGCAAAAGCTGGGGCGCGGGCTTAGACAAGGGCATTCAGTACTTC. Its protein product is CASKSWGAGLDKGIQYF. The chain recombines TRBV5-6 with TRBJ2-4; D assignment may be TRBD1 or TRBD2 (5 bases each). Between the trimmed V and J ends, which lost 6 bases and 9 bases, there was a span of 28 bases. Germline V CDR1 and CDR2: SGHDT, YYEEEE. The CDR3 extends over 17 amino acids. The complete variable domain, with remaining parts taken from reference TRBV5-6 and TRBJ2-4, reads DAGVTQSPTHLIKTRGQQVTLRCSPKSGHDTVSWYQQALGQGPQFIFQYYEEEERQRGNFPDRFSGHQFPNYSSELNVNALLLGDSALYLCASKSWGAGLDKGIQYFGAGTRLSVL.

This sequence joins TRBV3-1 and TRBJ2-6; 8 bases fit TRBD2. CDR1 LGHDT and CDR2 YNNKEL come from the germline V gene (reference sequence). V lost 3 bases and J lost 5; bases outside the gene matches: 9. The CDR3 runs 17 residues. The CDR3 loop is CASSQERGRSRANVLTF. CDR3 in DNA: TGTGCCAGCAGCCAGGAGCGGGGGAGGAGCCGGGCCAACGTCCTGACTTTC.

This clonotype was found a few times. Relative to the germline gene, one junction end is altered; a read error may explain this. The rearrangement uses TRBV7-3 and TRBJ1-5, with D unresolved. The germline V gene has CDR1 SGHTA and CDR2 FQGTGA. This CDR3 is 15 amino acids long. CDR3 region: CASSQKTYSNQPQHF. As DNA, the CDR3 is TGTGCCAGCAGCCAGAAGACATATAGCAACCAGCCCCAGCATTTT. The whole variable domain, remainder taken from reference TRBV7-3 and TRBJ1-5, is GAGVSQTPSNKVTEKGKYVELRCDPISGHTALYWYRQSLGQGPEFLIYFQGTGAADDSGLPNDRFFAVRPEGSVSTLKIQRTERGDSAVYLCASSQKTYSNQPQHFGDGTRLSIL.

The sample holds a few counts of this clonotype. As DNA, the CDR3 is TGCGCCAGCAGCTTGGACCCCGCCCTCGAGCAGTACTTC. Translation: CASSLDPALEQYF. V is TRBV5-1 and J is TRBJ2-7; D ambiguous. The CDR3 contains 13 residues. Trimming removed 0 bases from V and 6 bases from J, with 10 bases in between. Per germline, CDR1 SGHRS and CDR2 YFSETQ.

The chain employs TRBV13 and TRBJ1-1, with a tentative D call TRBD1 (5 bases). Germline values: CDR1 PRHDT, CDR2 FYEKMQ (reference sequence). This CDR3 spans 12 amino acids. The germline V and J ends were trimmed by 3 bases and 7 bases, with 9 bases remaining between them. CDR3 residues: CASSFGAVEAFF. CDR3 in DNA: TGTGCCAGCAGCTTTGGGGCGGTTGAAGCTTTCTTT.

The V gene is TRBV4-1, the J gene TRBJ2-1; D gene ambiguous. CDR1 is MGHRA, CDR2 YSYEKL, per germline. The CDR3 loop spans 12 amino acids. Trimming cost V 0 bases and J 9 bases, with 6 bases left between them. The CDR3: CASSQETVEQFF. The CDR3, as DNA: TGCGCCAGCAGCCAAGAAACCGTTGAGCAGTTCTTC.

This chain uses TRBV5-1 with TRBJ2-3, with TRBD2 matching 7 bases. The CDR3 extends over 15 amino acids. Germline V gene sequence: CDR1 SGHRS, CDR2 YFSETQ. J lost 0 bases, V lost 4 bases, and 5 bases had no gene match. The CDR3 is CASSAGGSSTDTQYF. In DNA, the CDR3 is TGCGCCAGCAGCGCCGGGGGGTCTAGCACAGATACGCAGTATTTT.

The rearrangement joins TRBV12-3 or TRBV12-4 to TRBJ2-3; D unresolved. The CDR3 runs 14 residues. The V gene lost 2 bases and the J gene lost 5 bases, with 11 bases spanning the gap. CDR3 nucleotides: TGTGCCAGCAGTTTAATGAGTACTGGAGATACGCAGTATTTT. This sequence encodes CASSLMSTGDTQYF.

The chain employs TRBV5-1 and TRBJ1-1; D unresolved. Germline assignment: CDR1 SGHRS and CDR2 YFSETQ. The CDR3 totals 14 residues. Between the trimmed V and J ends, which lost 0 bases and 6 bases, there was a span of 12 bases. The CDR3 DNA follows: TGCGCCAGCAGCTTGGGCAGTTCATCTTCTGAAGCTTTCTTT. Its protein product is CASSLGSSSSEAFF.